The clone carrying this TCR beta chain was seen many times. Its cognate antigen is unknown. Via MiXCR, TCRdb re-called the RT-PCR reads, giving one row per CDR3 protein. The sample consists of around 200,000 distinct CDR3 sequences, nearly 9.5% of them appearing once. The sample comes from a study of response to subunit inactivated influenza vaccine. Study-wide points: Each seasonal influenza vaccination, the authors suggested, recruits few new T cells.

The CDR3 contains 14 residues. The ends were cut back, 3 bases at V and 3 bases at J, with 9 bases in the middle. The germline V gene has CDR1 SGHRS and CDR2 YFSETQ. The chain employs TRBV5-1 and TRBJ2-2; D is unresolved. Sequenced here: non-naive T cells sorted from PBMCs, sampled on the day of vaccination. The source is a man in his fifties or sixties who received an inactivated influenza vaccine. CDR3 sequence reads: CASSSIADTGELFF. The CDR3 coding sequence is TGCGCCAGCAGCTCGATAGCAGACACCGGGGAGCTGTTTTTT.